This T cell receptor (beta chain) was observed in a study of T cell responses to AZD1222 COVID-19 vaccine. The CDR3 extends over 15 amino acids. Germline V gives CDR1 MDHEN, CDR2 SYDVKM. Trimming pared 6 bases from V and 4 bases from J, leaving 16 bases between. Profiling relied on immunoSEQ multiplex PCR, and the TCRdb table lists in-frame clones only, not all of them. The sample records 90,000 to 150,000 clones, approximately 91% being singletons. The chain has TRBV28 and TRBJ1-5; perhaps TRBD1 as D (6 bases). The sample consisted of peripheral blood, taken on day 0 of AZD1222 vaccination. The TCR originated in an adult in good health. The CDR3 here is CASRTSGTRNQPQHF. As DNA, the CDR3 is TGTGCCAGCAGGACCTCCGGGACAAGAAATCAGCCCCAGCATTTT.